The clone carrying this T cell receptor (beta chain) has only one observation. No antigen is known for it. Repertoires were generated with immunoSEQ multiplex PCR, while TCRdb's copy carries only in-frame clones and drops some. Seen here are over 100,000 clones, 85% to 90% observed once, and the top ten hold about a fifth. The data stem from a study of T cell responses to AZD1222 COVID-19 vaccine. General study points: Spike regions recognized by vaccine-associated CD4 TCRs spanned the protein, led by 160-218 and 743-854.

V lost 2 bases to trimming and J lost 6 bases, with 11 bases between them. The CDR3 spans 13 residues. Germline CDR1 is SGHDT and CDR2 is YYEEEE. The source was peripheral blood, collected on day 0 of AZD1222 vaccination. The sequence was obtained from an adult in good health. V gene TRBV5-6 combines with J gene TRBJ1-1, with D perhaps matching TRBD1 (6 bases). CDR3 nucleotides: TGTGCCAGCAGCTTAGGGGGGATGGCTGAAGCTTTCTTT. Amino acids: CASSLGGMAEAFF.